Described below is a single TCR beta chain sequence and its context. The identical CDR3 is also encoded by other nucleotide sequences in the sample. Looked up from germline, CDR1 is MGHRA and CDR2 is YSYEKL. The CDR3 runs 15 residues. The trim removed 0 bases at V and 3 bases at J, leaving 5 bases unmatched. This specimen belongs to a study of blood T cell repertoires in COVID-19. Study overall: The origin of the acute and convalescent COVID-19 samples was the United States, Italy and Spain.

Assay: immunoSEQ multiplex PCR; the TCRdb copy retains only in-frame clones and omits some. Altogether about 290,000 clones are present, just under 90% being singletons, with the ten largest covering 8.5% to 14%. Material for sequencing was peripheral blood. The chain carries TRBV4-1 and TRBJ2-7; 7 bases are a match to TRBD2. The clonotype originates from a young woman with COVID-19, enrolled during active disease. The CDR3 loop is CASSQDRGLVYEQYF. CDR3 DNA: TGCGCCAGCAGCCAAGATCGAGGACTAGTCTACGAGCAGTACTTC.